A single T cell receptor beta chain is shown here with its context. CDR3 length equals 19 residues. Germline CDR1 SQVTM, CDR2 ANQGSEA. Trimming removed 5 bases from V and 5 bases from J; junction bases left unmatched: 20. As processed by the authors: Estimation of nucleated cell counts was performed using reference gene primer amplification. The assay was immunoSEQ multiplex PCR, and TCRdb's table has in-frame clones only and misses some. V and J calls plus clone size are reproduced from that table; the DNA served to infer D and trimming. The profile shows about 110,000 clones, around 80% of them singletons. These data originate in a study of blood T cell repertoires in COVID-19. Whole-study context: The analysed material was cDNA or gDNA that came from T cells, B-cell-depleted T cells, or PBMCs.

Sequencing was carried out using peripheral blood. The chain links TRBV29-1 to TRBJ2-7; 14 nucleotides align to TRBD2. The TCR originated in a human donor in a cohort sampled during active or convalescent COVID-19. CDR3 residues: CSVYLTRGTSGRSAHEQYF. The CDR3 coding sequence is TGCAGCGTTTACCTGACTCGGGGGACTAGCGGGAGATCTGCGCACGAGCAGTACTTC.